Shown below are 26 T cell receptor beta chains from a single sample sequenced in a study of blood T cell repertoires in COVID-19. Here immunoSEQ multiplex PCR was the method, and the copy in TCRdb shows in-frame clones only, minus some. The profile covers 200,000 to 250,000 clones, with roughly 83% appearing a single time and around 8.9% taken by the ten largest. What was sequenced was peripheral blood. Source of these receptors: a man at least 80 years old with acute or convalescent COVID-19.

The V and J genes are TRBV7-9 and TRBJ2-5; 12 bases line up with TRBD2. CDR3 length equals 15 residues. CDR1 is SEHNR, CDR2 FQNEAQ, per germline (reference sequence). J lost 5 bases, V lost 3 bases, and 4 bases had no gene match. The CDR3 coding sequence is TGTGCCAGCAGCTTCACTAGCGGGAGGAGGGAGACCCAGTACTTC. This gives the protein CASSFTSGRRETQYF.

The chain has TRBV5-1 and TRBJ1-2, with 10 bases lining up with TRBD1. The CDR3 has 14 amino acids. The V and J ends lost 7 bases and 5 bases, in that order; junction bases with no gene match: 8. Germline V CDR1 and CDR2: SGHRS, YFSETQ. CDR3 nucleotides: TGCGCCAGCGAACCGGGACAGGGGATATATGGCTACACCTTC. Translated, it gives CASEPGQGIYGYTF.

This clone was picked up a small number of times. The chain employs TRBV5-1 and TRBJ1-4, with 9 nucleotides matching TRBD1. Germline V lookup: CDR1 SGHRS, CDR2 YFSETQ. This CDR3 region has 14 residues. Germline trimming cut 4 bases from V and 8 bases from J; bases unmatched to any gene: 6. In DNA, the CDR3 is TGCGCCAGCAGCCCAGACAGGGGGGGCGAAAAACTGTTTTTT. It specifies CASSPDRGGEKLFF.

The CDR3 loop reads CASSFGREANTGELFF. CDR3 nucleotides: TGCGCCAGCAGCTTCGGGCGGGAGGCGAACACCGGGGAGCTGTTTTTT. The chain links TRBV5-1 to TRBJ2-2; 8 positions agree with TRBD2. Germline CDR1 reads SGHRS; CDR2 reads YFSETQ. After removal of 2 bases from V and 0 bases from J, the junction contained 3 bases not matched to a gene. This CDR3 has 16 amino acids.

V and J are TRBV3-1 (or the pseudogene TRBV3-2) and TRBJ2-2; TRBD2 is a possible D gene (5 bases). V lost 1 base and J lost 4, with 13 bases in between. The CDR3 covers 16 residues. Germline CDR1 reads LGHDT; CDR2 reads YNNKEL (reference sequence). CDR3 nucleotides: TGTGCCAGCAGCCAAGTACGGGGAAAGGGCACCGGGGAGCTGTTTTTT. Translated, it gives CASSQVRGKGTGELFF.

V and J are TRBV19 and TRBJ2-7, with TRBD2 identical over 13 bases. V lost 7 bases, J lost 6 bases, and 9 bases stayed unmatched. The CDR3 extends over 15 amino acids. In germline, CDR1 is LNHDA, CDR2 SQIVND (reference sequence). The CDR3 spells CASTSGTSGVGEQYF. CDR3 bases: TGTGCCAGTACCTCCGGGACTAGCGGGGTGGGCGAGCAGTACTTC.

V and J are TRBV18 and TRBJ2-7, with 10 bases matching TRBD1. V dropped 6 bases and J dropped 2; count of bases not matched to a gene: 7. Germline V gene sequence: CDR1 KGHSH, CDR2 LQKENI. The CDR3 loop spans 15 amino acids. The CDR3 region is CASSPVGQGAYEQYF. DNA for the CDR3: TGTGCCAGCTCTCCTGTTGGACAGGGGGCCTACGAGCAGTACTTC.

The genes are TRBV7-7 and TRBJ2-5, with D unclear. The CDR3 spans 15 residues. CDR1 and CDR2 from the germline V gene are SSHAT and FNYEAQ (reference sequence). V was trimmed by 5 bases and J by 2 bases, leaving 15 bases between them. The CDR3 reads CASSPTGVSQETQYF. The CDR3 coding sequence is TGTGCCAGCAGCCCCACGGGTGTAAGTCAAGAGACCCAGTACTTC.

By frequency in the sample, this clone is hyperexpanded. CDR3 region: CASSPGQEWDTQYF. The CDR3 DNA reads as TGTGCCAGCAGCCCCGGACAGGAATGGGATACGCAGTATTTT. The chain has TRBV5-4 and TRBJ2-3; 7 nucleotides line up with TRBD1. The V segment lost 4 bases and the J segment 6 bases; nucleotides outside the gene matches: 8. This CDR3 is 14 amino acids long. CDR1 is SGHNT, CDR2 YYREEE, per germline (reference sequence). The variable domain in full, completed from reference TRBV5-4 and TRBJ2-3, reads ETGVTQSPTHLIKTRGQQVTLRCSSQSGHNTVSWYQQALGQGPQFIFQYYREEENGRGNFPPRFSGLQFPNYSSELNVNALELDDSALYLCASSPGQEWDTQYFGPGTRLTVL.

The DNA of the CDR3 is TGTGCCAGCAGCGGGGACAGAAGCACAGATACGCAGTATTTT. Translation: CASSGDRSTDTQYF. The chain recombines TRBV5-4 with TRBJ2-3; TRBD1 agrees at 7 bases. Per germline, CDR1 SGHNT and CDR2 YYREEE (reference sequence). This CDR3 spans 14 amino acids. V was pared by 4 bases and J by 0 bases, with 2 bases of the junction left unmatched.

This clone turned up a few times. Other DNA sequences in the sample encode the same CDR3. The chain combines TRBV19 with TRBJ2-7; 7 bases agree with TRBD1. CDR3 length: 14 amino acids. J gave up 0 bases and V 3 bases, and 2 bases lay outside the gene matches. Germline V gene data show CDR1 as LNHDA and CDR2 as SQIVND (reference sequence). The CDR3 is CASSIGTASYEQYF. The DNA for the CDR3 is TGTGCCAGTAGTATCGGGACAGCCTCCTACGAGCAGTACTTC.

There are many counts of this clone. The rearrangement links TRBV2 to TRBJ1-5; TRBD1 agrees at 8 bases. The CDR3 is made up of 15 amino acids. The germline gives CDR1 SNHLY, CDR2 FYNNEI. The V gene end was trimmed by 6 bases and the J gene end by 4 bases; junction bases not matched to a gene: 8. The CDR3 nucleotides read TGTGCCAGCAGACTTAACTGGGACAGGAATCAGCCCCAGCATTTT. Its translation is CASRLNWDRNQPQHF.

CDR3 sequence (DNA): TGCGCCAGCAGCTTGGGCAGGGGTAGTGAAAAACTGTTTTTT. This gives the protein CASSLGRGSEKLFF. The V and J genes are TRBV5-1 and TRBJ1-4; D perhaps matches TRBD1 (6 bases). Trimming cost V 0 bases and J 7 bases, with 10 bases left between them. Germline assignment: CDR1 SGHRS and CDR2 YFSETQ. The length of the CDR3 is 14 residues. The full variable domain, rest sourced from reference TRBV5-1 and TRBJ1-4, is KAGVTQTPRYLIKTRGQQVTLSCSPISGHRSVSWYQQTPGQGLQFLFEYFSETQRNKGNFPGRFSGRQFSNSRSEMNVSTLELGDSALYLCASSLGRGSEKLFFGSGTQLSVL.

This clone turned up a few times. The chain has TRBV5-1 and TRBJ2-2; weak D call: TRBD1 (6 bases). V lost 5 bases and J 1 base, leaving 21 bases between the germline ends. The V gene's germline CDR1 is SGHRS and CDR2 YFSETQ. The CDR3 sequence is 18 residues long. CDR3 protein: CASRLGQSLGLNTGELFF. In nucleotides, the CDR3 is TGCGCCAGCAGGCTAGGACAGTCCTTGGGGTTGAACACCGGGGAGCTGTTTTTT.

The CDR3: CASSADRSSYNEQFF. The CDR3 nucleotides are TGCGCCAGCAGTGCGGACAGGAGCTCCTACAATGAGCAGTTCTTC. The rearrangement uses TRBV5-1 and TRBJ2-1, with 7 bases lining up with TRBD1. J gave up 0 bases and V 5 bases, and 5 bases lay outside the gene matches. Germline assignment: CDR1 SGHRS and CDR2 YFSETQ. The CDR3 extends over 15 amino acids.

This rearrangement joins TRBV7-9 to TRBJ2-3, with TRBD2 as a possible D gene (6 bases). The germline V gene encodes CDR1 SEHNR and CDR2 FQNEAQ (reference sequence). The CDR3 extends over 14 amino acids. V was trimmed by 7 bases and J by 2 bases, leaving 13 bases between them. The chain's CDR3 is CASTMRGATDTQYF. The DNA of the CDR3 is TGTGCCAGCACAATGCGGGGCGCCACAGATACGCAGTATTTT.

The chain has TRBV11-2 and TRBJ2-2; 9 nucleotides match TRBD2. Germline V CDR1 and CDR2: SGHAT, FQNNGV. With 2 bases clipped from V and 1 base from J, the junction kept 2 bases outside the gene matches. This CDR3 is 16 amino acids long. CDR3 nucleotide sequence: TGTGCCAGCAGCTTATGGACTAGCGTGAACACCGGGGAGCTGTTTTTT. It encodes CASSLWTSVNTGELFF.

The chain uses TRBV29-1 and TRBJ2-1; 9 bases fit TRBD2. The ends lost 1 base at V and 4 bases at J; junction bases unmatched: 5. Per germline, CDR1 SQVTM and CDR2 ANQGSEA. The CDR3 contains 15 residues. CDR3 protein: CSVEVGSGGYNEQFF. The DNA of the CDR3 is TGCAGCGTTGAAGTCGGTAGCGGGGGATACAATGAGCAGTTCTTC.

This clone was counted only a few times. V usage is TRBV18 and J usage is TRBJ1-2; D unresolved. The V and J ends lost 4 bases and 6 bases respectively, with 9 bases between them. The CDR3 extends over 12 amino acids. Germline assignment: CDR1 KGHSH and CDR2 LQKENI. CDR3 sequence reads: CASSLQEDGYTF. The CDR3 nucleotides are TGTGCCAGCTCACTCCAGGAGGATGGCTACACCTTC.

This clone was seen once. CDR3 region: CASRNEGVGELFF. For the CDR3, the DNA is TGTGCCAGTCGGAACGAAGGAGTCGGGGAGCTGTTTTTT. This chain uses TRBV19 with TRBJ2-2, with D hard to call. There are 13 residues in the CDR3. CDR1 LNHDA and CDR2 SQIVND come from the germline V gene (reference sequence). Deletions cut 8 bases from V and 7 bases from J, with 14 bases between.

J is TRBJ1-2 and V is TRBV18, with a tentative D call TRBD1 (5 bases). The CDR3 extends over 16 amino acids. Germline CDR1 and CDR2: KGHSH and LQKENI. V was trimmed by 3 bases and J by 4 bases, leaving 18 bases between them. CDR3 in DNA: TGTGCCAGCTCACCTACCTTTCCCTCAGACAGCTATGGCTACACCTTC. Amino acid sequence: CASSPTFPSDSYGYTF.

J is TRBJ1-6 and V is TRBV21-1; whether TRBD1, the table's D call, matches the DNA was not checked. TRBV21-1 is described as a pseudogene. There are 17 residues in the CDR3. The CDR3 here is CASSKENSGQENSPLHF. For the CDR3, the DNA is TGTGCCAGCAGCAAAGAAAATTCGGGACAGGAAAATTCACCCCTCCACTTT.

V usage is TRBV2 and J usage is TRBJ1-1, with 11 bases aligning to TRBD1. The germline gives CDR1 SNHLY, CDR2 FYNNEI. With 4 bases clipped from V and 5 bases from J, the junction kept 3 bases outside the gene matches. CDR3 length equals 14 residues. CDR3 nucleotide sequence: TGTGCCAGCAGTGGGACAGGGGGCGGAACTGAAGCTTTCTTT. It specifies CASSGTGGGTEAFF. Full variable domain (outside the CDR3, taken from reference TRBV2 and TRBJ1-1): EPEVTQTPSHQVTQMGQEVILRCVPISNHLYFYWYRQILGQKVEFLVSFYNNEISEKSEIFDDQFSVERPDGSNFTLKIRSTKLEDSAMYFCASSGTGGGTEAFFGQGTRLTVV.

This clone was seen a few times. The chain employs TRBV12-3 or TRBV12-4 and TRBJ1-2, with 12 bases aligning to TRBD1. The CDR3 has 12 amino acids. V shed 4 bases, J shed 14 bases, and the junction held 5 bases outside the gene matches. DNA for the CDR3: TGTGCCAGCAGTTATCGGGACAGGGGGCCTACCTTC. Translating gives CASSYRDRGPTF.

The rearrangement links TRBV30 to TRBJ2-7, with unresolved D. Germline CDR1 is GTSNPN and CDR2 is SVGIG (reference sequence). CDR3 length equals 11 residues. The V and J ends lost 1 base and 6 bases respectively, with 7 bases between them. The CDR3 reads CAWSGSSEQYF. CDR3 nucleotides: TGTGCCTGGAGTGGAAGCTCCGAGCAGTACTTC.

The rearrangement uses TRBV14 and TRBJ2-7, with 8 bases aligning to TRBD1. Germline V gene data show CDR1 as SGHDN and CDR2 as FVKESK. V was clipped by 4 bases and J by 3 bases; unmatched bases: 5. CDR3 length: 14 amino acids. In DNA form, the CDR3 reads TGTGCCAGCAGCCGCTCCGGGACAGGCTACGAGCAGTACTTC. Its protein product is CASSRSGTGYEQYF.